This T cell receptor (beta chain) came from a study of T cell responses to AZD1222 COVID-19 vaccine. Generated by immunoSEQ multiplex PCR, the TCRdb table keeps only in-frame clones and is missing some. The repertoire holds 100,000 to 120,000 clones, with approximately 89% as singletons. Looked up from germline, CDR1 is KGHSH and CDR2 is LQKENI. After removal of 3 bases from V and 2 bases from J, the junction contained 7 bases not matched to a gene. CDR3 length: 16 residues. This material consisted of peripheral blood, taken on day 0 of MenACWY control vaccination. The J gene is TRBJ1-5, the V gene TRBV18, with 7 bases lining up with TRBD1. The receptor was derived from an adult in good health. CDR3: CASSPDLGGGNQPQHF. In nucleotides, the CDR3 is TGTGCCAGCTCACCCGATTTAGGGGGCGGCAATCAGCCCCAGCATTTT.